The T cell receptor (beta chain) under discussion was sequenced for a study of metastatic and nonmetastatic thyroid tumors. TCRdb reanalyzed the PCR reads via MiXCR. The repertoire includes tens of thousands of clones, 24% of them detected once, and more than 3% sits in the top ten. Ahead of thyroid surgery, no patient had received treatment of any kind. The germline gives CDR1 DFQATT, CDR2 SNEGSKA (reference sequence). The CDR3 is 14 residues long. Trimming removed 0 bases at V and 3 bases at J, with 8 bases between. This clone was detected ten times or more. The chain links TRBV20-1 to TRBJ2-2; perhaps TRBD2 as D (5 bases). Sequenced sample: blood. The sequence came from a male donor with papillary thyroid cancer or a benign thyroid nodule (not recorded which). Some clones in this sample may be carry-over from other donors' samples. The CDR3 loop reads CSAREAGDTGELFF. The CDR3 bases are TGCAGTGCTAGAGAAGCCGGGGACACCGGGGAGCTGTTTTTT.